This T cell receptor beta chain was captured in a study of beta chain features in type 1 diabetes. This clone was seen a few times. No antigen is known for it. Using CD45RO/CCR7/CD25/CD127/CD95/CD27, CD4+ naive, central memory, regulatory and stem cell-like memory cells were sorted. The germline V and J ends were trimmed by 6 bases and 3 bases, with 8 bases remaining between them. Germline V gives CDR1 SQVTM, CDR2 ANQGSEA. The CDR3 contains 11 residues. Expressed TCRB transcripts were sequenced because the isolated RNA had all been reverse transcribed beforehand. Profiled with immunoSEQ multiplex PCR; TCRdb holds only in-frame clones, not every one. The sample includes 900,000 or so clones, roughly 15% of them seen just once. Study conclusions and caveats: Across all four CD4+ subsets, people with type 1 diabetes showed modestly shorter TCRB CDR3s.

This chain joins TRBV29-1 and TRBJ1-2, with D hard to call. Sequencing was performed on naive CD4+ T cells from blood. The sequence was collected from a young woman in good health. The CDR3 DNA is TGCAGCGTCGGGGATTACTATGGCTACACCTTC. This translates into CSVGDYYGYTF.